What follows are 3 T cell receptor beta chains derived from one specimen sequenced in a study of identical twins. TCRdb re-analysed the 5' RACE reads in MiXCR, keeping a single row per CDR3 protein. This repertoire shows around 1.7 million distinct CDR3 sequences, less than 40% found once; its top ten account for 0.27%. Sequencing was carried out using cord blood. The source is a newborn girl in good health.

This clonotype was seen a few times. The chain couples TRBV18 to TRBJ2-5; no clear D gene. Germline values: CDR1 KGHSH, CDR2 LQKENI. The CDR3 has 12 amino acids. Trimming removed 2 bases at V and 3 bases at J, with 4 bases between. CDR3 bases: TGTGCCAGCTCACCAACGAAAGAGACCCAGTACTTC. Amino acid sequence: CASSPTKETQYF.

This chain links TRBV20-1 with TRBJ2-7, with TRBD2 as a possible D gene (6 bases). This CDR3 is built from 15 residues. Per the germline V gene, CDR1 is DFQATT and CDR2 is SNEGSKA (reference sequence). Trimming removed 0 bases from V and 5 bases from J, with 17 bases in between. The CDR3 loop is CSARDVRRGMDEQYF. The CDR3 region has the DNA TGCAGTGCTAGAGATGTGCGGCGGGGTATGGACGAGCAGTACTTC.

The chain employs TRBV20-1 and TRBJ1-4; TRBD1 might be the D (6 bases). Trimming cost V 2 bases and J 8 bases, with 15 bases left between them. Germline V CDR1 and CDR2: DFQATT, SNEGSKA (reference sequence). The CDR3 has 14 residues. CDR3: CSARTTQGNEKLFF. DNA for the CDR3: TGCAGTGCTAGAACTACCCAGGGGAACGAAAAACTGTTTTTT.